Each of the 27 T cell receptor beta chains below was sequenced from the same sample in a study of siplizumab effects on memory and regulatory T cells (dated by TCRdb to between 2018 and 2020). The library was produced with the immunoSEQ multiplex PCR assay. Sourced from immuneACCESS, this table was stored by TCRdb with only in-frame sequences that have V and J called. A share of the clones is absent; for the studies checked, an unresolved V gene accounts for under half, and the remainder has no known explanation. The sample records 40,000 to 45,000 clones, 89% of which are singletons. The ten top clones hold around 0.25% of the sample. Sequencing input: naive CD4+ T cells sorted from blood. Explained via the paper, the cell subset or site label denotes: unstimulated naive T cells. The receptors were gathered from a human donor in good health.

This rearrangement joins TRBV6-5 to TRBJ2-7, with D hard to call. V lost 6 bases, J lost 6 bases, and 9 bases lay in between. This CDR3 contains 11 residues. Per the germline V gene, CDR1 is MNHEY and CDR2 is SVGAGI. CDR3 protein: CASRSRREQYF. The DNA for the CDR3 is TGTGCCAGCAGATCGAGGCGCGAGCAGTACTTC.

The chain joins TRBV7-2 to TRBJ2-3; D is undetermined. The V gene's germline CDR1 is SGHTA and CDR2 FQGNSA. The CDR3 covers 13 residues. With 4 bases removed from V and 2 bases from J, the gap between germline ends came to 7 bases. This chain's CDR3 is CASSWRYTDTQYF. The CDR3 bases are TGTGCCAGCAGCTGGAGATACACAGATACGCAGTATTTT.

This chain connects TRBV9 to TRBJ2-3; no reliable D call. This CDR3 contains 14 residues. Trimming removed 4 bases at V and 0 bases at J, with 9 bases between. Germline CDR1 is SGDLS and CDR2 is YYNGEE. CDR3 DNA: TGTGCCAGCAGCACGTACTCTAGCACAGATACGCAGTATTTT. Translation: CASSTYSSTDTQYF.

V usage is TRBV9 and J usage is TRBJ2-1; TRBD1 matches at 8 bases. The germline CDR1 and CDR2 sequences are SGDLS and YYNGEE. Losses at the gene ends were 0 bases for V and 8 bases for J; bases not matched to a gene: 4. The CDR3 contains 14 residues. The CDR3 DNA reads TGTGCCAGCAGCGTAGGACCACAGGGGGATGAGCAGTTCTTC. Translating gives CASSVGPQGDEQFF.

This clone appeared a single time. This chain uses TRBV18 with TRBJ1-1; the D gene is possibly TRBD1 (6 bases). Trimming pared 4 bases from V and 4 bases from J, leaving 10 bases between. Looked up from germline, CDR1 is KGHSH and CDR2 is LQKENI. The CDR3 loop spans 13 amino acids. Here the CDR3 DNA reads TGTGCCAGCTCACAGGGGGAGAGCACTGAAGCTTTCTTT. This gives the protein CASSQGESTEAFF. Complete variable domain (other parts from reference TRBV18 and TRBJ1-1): NAGVMQNPRHLVRRRGQEARLRCSPMKGHSHVYWYRQLPEEGLKFMVYLQKENIIDESGMPKERFSAEFPKEGPSILRIQQVVRGDSAAYFCASSQGESTEAFFGQGTRLTVV.

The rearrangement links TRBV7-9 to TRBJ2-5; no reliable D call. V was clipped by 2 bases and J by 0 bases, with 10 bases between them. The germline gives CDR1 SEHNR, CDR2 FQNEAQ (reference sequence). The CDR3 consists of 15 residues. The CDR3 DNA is TGTGCCAGCAGCTTATGGTCGAGAAACCAAGAGACCCAGTACTTC. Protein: CASSLWSRNQETQYF.

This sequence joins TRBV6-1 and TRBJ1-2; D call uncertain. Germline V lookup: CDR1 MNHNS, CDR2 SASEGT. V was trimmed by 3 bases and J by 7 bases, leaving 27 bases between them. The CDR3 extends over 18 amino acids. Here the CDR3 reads CASSDTNRLTQQWGGYTF. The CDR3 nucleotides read TGTGCCAGCAGTGATACTAACCGGCTGACGCAACAGTGGGGTGGCTACACCTTC.

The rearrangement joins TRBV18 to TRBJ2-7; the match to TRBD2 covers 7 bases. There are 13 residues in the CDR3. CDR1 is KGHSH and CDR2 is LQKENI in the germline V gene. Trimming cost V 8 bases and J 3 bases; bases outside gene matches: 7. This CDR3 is CASRGAGIYEQYF. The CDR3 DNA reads TGTGCCAGCCGAGGAGCGGGGATCTACGAGCAGTACTTC.

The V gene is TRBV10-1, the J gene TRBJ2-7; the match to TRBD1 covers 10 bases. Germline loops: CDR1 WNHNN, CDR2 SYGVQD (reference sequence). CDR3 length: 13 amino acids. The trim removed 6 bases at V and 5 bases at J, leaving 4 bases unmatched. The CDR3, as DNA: TGCGCCAGCAGCCGGGACAGGGGCGACGAGCAGTACTTC. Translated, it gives CASSRDRGDEQYF.

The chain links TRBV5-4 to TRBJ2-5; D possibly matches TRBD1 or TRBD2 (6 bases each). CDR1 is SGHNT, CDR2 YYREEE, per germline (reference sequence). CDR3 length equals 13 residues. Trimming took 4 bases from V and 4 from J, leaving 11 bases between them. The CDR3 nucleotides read TGTGCCAGCAGCCGGACAGCGGGAGAGACCCAGTACTTC. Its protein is CASSRTAGETQYF.

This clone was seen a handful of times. The chain's CDR3 is CASSMDGRYGYTF. In nucleotides, the CDR3 is TGTGCCAGCAGTATGGACGGTCGCTATGGCTACACCTTC. V is TRBV6-5 and J is TRBJ1-2; D call uncertain. The V and J ends lost 5 bases and 4 bases respectively, with 11 bases between them. Germline CDR1 MNHEY, CDR2 SVGAGI. This CDR3 contains 13 residues.

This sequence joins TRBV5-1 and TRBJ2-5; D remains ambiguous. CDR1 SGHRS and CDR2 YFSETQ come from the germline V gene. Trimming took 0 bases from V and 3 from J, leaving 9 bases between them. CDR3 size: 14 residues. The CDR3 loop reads CASSLVGSEETQYF. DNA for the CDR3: TGCGCCAGCAGCTTGGTCGGATCCGAAGAGACCCAGTACTTC.

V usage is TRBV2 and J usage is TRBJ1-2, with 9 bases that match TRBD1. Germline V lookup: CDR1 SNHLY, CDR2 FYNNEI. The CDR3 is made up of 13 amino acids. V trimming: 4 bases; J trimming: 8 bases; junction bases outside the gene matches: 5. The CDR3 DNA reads TGTGCCAGCAGTGCCGGGACAGGGAACGGCTACACCTTC. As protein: CASSAGTGNGYTF.

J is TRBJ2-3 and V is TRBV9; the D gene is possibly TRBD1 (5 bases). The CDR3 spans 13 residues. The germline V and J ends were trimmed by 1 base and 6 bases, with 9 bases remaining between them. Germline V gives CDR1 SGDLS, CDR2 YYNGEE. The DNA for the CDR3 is TGTGCCAGCAGCGTACGGCCAGGGGATACGCAGTATTTT. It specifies CASSVRPGDTQYF. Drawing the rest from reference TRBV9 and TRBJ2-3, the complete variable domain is DSGVTQTPKHLITATGQRVTLRCSPRSGDLSVYWYQQSLDQGLQFLIQYYNGEERAKGNILERFSAQQFPDLHSELNLSSLELGDSALYFCASSVRPGDTQYFGPGTRLTVL.

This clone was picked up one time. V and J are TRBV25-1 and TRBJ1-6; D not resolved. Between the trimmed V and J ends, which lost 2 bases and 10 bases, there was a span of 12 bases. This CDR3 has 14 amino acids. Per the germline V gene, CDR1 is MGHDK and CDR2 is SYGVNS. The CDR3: CASSEPGSRSPLHF. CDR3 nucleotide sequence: TGTGCCAGCAGTGAACCCGGCTCCAGGTCACCCCTCCACTTT.

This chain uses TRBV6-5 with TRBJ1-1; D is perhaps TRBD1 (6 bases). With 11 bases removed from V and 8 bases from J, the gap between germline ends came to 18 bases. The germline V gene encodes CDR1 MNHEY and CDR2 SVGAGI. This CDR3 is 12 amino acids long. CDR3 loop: CAGKGQTSEAFF. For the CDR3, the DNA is TGTGCCGGCAAAGGACAGACCTCCGAAGCTTTCTTT.

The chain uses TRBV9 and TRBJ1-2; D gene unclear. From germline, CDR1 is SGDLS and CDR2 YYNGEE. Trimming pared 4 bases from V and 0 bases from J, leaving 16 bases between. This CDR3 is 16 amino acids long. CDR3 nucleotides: TGTGCCAGCAGCCCCCATATGGACGGAGCTAACTATGGCTACACCTTC. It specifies CASSPHMDGANYGYTF.

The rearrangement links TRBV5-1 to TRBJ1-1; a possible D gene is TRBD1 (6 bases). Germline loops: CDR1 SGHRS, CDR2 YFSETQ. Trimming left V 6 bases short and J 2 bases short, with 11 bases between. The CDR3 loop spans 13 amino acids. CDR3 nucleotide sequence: TGCGCCAGCAACCGGGACATCAACACTGAAGCTTTCTTT. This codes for CASNRDINTEAFF.

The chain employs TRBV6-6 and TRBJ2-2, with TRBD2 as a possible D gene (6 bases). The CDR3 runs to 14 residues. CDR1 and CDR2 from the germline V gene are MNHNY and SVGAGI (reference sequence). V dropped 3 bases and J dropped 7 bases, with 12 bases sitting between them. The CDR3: CASSYTRGGGELFF. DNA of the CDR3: TGTGCCAGCAGTTATACGCGGGGAGGCGGGGAGCTGTTTTTT.

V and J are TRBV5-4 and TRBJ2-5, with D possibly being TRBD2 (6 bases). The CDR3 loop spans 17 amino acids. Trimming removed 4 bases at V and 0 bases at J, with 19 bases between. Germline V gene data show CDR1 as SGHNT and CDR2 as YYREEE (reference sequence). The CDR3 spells CASSNPQASVNQETQYF. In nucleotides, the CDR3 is TGTGCCAGCAGCAACCCCCAAGCTAGCGTCAACCAAGAGACCCAGTACTTC. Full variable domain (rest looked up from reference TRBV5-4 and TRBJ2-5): ETGVTQSPTHLIKTRGQQVTLRCSSQSGHNTVSWYQQALGQGPQFIFQYYREEENGRGNFPPRFSGLQFPNYSSELNVNALELDDSALYLCASSNPQASVNQETQYFGPGTRLLVL.

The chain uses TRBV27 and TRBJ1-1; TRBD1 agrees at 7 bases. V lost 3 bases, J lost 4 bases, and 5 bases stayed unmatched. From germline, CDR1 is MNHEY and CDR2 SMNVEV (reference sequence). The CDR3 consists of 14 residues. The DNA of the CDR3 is TGTGCCAGCAGTTTTGGACAGGCAACCACTGAAGCTTTCTTT. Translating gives CASSFGQATTEAFF.

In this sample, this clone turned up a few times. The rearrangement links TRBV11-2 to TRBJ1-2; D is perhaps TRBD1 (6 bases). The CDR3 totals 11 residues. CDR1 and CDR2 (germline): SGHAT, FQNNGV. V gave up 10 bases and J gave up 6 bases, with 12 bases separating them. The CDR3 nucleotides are TGTGCCACCGGGAGGGGGGATGGCTACACCTTC. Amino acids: CATGRGDGYTF.

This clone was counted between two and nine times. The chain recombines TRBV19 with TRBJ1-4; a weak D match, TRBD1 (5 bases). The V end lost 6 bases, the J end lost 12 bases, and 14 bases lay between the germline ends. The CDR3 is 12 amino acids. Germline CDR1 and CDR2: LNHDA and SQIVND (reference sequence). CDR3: CASREAGRELFF. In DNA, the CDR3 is TGTGCCAGTAGGGAGGCGGGGCGAGAACTGTTTTTT.

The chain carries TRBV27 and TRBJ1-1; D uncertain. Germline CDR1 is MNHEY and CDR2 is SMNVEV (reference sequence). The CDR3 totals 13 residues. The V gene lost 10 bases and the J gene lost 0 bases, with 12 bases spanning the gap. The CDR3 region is CATSGSMNTEAFF. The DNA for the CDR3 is TGTGCCACCTCCGGTTCCATGAACACTGAAGCTTTCTTT.

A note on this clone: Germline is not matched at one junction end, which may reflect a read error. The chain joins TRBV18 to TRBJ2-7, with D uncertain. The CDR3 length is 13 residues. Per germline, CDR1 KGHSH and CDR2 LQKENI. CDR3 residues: CASSLRNTYGQYF. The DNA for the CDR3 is TGTGCCAGCTCACTTCGAAATACCTACGGGCAGTACTTC.

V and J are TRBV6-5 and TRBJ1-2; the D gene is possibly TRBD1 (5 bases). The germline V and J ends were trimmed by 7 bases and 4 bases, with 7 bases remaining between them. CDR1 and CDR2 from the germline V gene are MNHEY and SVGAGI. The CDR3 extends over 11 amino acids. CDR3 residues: CASNGAYGYTF. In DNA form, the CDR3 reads TGTGCCAGCAATGGGGCCTATGGCTACACCTTC.

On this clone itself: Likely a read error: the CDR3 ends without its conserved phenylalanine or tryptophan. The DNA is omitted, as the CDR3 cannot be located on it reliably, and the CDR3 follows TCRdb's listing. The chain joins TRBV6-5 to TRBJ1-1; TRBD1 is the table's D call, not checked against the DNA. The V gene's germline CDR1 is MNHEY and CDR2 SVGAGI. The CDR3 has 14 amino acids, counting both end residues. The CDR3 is CASGESGTPLKFPR.